This entry features one TCR beta chain sequence. TCRdb's copy holds only in-frame clones and misses some; the assay was immunoSEQ multiplex PCR. The data show 150,000 to 170,000 clones, approximately 86% seen once. This specimen comes from a study of blood T cell repertoires in COVID-19. Across the study: Both acute and convalescent COVID-19 samples were obtained from the United States, Italy and Spain.

V was shortened by 6 bases and J by 3 bases, with 15 bases between the two germline ends. Germline CDR1 reads MDHEN; CDR2 reads SYDVKM. The CDR3 runs to 14 residues. The material sequenced was peripheral blood. This chain links TRBV28 with TRBJ2-7; the D gene is possibly TRBD1 (6 bases). The sequence came from a man aged 55 to 69 with COVID-19, enrolled during active disease. The CDR3 DNA follows: TGTGCCAGCAGCTCCCATGACAGGCTCTACGAGCAGTACTTC. It yields the protein CASSSHDRLYEQYF.